This TCR beta chain was identified during a study of blood T cell repertoires in COVID-19. The assay was immunoSEQ multiplex PCR, and TCRdb's table has in-frame clones only and misses some. The sample shows about 140,000 clones, 87% of them seen only once. The CDR3 length is 19 residues. With V trimmed by 1 base and J by 2 bases, 14 bases remained unmatched. Germline values: CDR1 SGHRS, CDR2 YFSETQ. Source material: peripheral blood. The chain combines TRBV5-1 with TRBJ2-3; TRBD2 matches 9 bases. This TCR derives from a human donor in a cohort sampled during active COVID-19. The CDR3: CASSLSQSQTSGFTDTQYF. In DNA, the CDR3 is TGCGCCAGCAGCTTGTCCCAAAGCCAGACTAGCGGATTCACAGATACGCAGTATTTT.